Listed below are T cell receptor beta chains from one sample, sequenced in a study of CD8 T cells in Susac syndrome. TCRdb re-called the immunoSEQ multiplex PCR reads with MiXCR, one entry per CDR3 protein. The data contain under 150,000 distinct CDR3 sequences, 94% of them singletons. Sample: CD8+ T cells from PBMCs. These receptors all stem from a human donor in good health. Each CDR3 is given with its conserved first and last residue. Each record gives: J gene, V gene, D gene, clone size, CDR3 protein, CDR3 DNA. A D gene is named only where the DNA matches it firmly. Some rows have no size entry. The others give once, few or many, or a class for an expanded clone.

TRBJ2-4 TRBV30 TRBD2 NA CAWSAGLAGVGGIQYF TGTGCCTGGAGTGCGGGACTAGCGGGAGTCGGAGGCATTCAGTACTTC
TRBJ2-3 TRBV20-1 TRBD2 NA CSATYVLAGVPDTQYF TGCAGTGCTACTTATGTCCTGGCGGGAGTGCCAGATACGCAGTATTTT
TRBJ2-7 TRBV5-1 NA once CASSLGETVLLDEQYF TGCGCCAGCAGCTTGGGCGAGACGGTCCTTTTGGACGAGCAGTACTTC
TRBJ2-1 TRBV9 NA NA CASSVGGDSHNEQFF TGTGCCAGCAGCGTAGGGGGTGACAGTCACAATGAGCAGTTCTTC
TRBJ2-7 TRBV20-1 TRBD2 NA CSASGLDSYEQYF TGCAGTGCTTCGGGACTAGACTCCTACGAGCAGTACTTC
TRBJ2-7 TRBV7-9 TRBD2 NA CASSLLMSGAYEQYF TGTGCCAGCAGCTTACTTATGAGCGGGGCCTACGAGCAGTACTTC
TRBJ2-1 TRBV29-1 NA NA CSVYRDTEQFF TGCAGCGTTTACCGGGACACTGAGCAGTTCTTC
TRBJ1-2 TRBV12-5 NA NA CASVWVTGVYGYTF TGTGCTAGTGTTTGGGTTACAGGCGTATATGGCTACACCTTC
TRBJ2-7 TRBV7-8 TRBD2 NA CASNGLAGESGEQYF TGTGCCAGCAATGGACTAGCGGGGGAGAGTGGAGAGCAGTACTTC
TRBJ2-3 TRBV7-9 TRBD1 NA CATQGQGTQYF TGTGCCACACAGGGGCAGGGTACGCAGTATTTT
TRBJ1-2 TRBV30 NA NA CAWTTGASTNGYTF TGTGCCTGGACCACCGGGGCCTCGACCAATGGCTACACCTTC
TRBJ2-3 TRBV7-8 TRBD2 once CASSPLAGEGTDTQYF TGTGCCAGCAGCCCCCTAGCGGGAGAAGGTACAGATACGCAGTATTTT
TRBJ2-1 TRBV20-1 TRBD1 once CSARDTAQTGLTYNEQFF TGCAGTGCTAGAGATACTGCGCAGACAGGGTTGACCTACAATGAGCAGTTCTTC
TRBJ2-1 TRBV7-9 NA NA CASSLDASYNEQFF TGTGCCAGCAGCCTCGATGCGTCCTACAATGAGCAGTTCTTC
TRBJ2-1 TRBV7-8 TRBD2 NA CASSSRQTSGSDPNEQFF TGTGCCAGCAGCTCCAGGCAAACTAGCGGGAGTGATCCCAATGAGCAGTTCTTC
TRBJ2-1 TRBV6-2/TRBV6-3 TRBD2 NA CASSPTSESSYNEQFF TGTGCCAGCAGCCCGACTAGCGAGAGCTCCTACAATGAGCAGTTCTTC
TRBJ2-1 TRBV3-1 TRBD2 NA CASSPKTSGLYNEQFF TGTGCCAGCAGCCCAAAGACTAGCGGACTTTACAATGAGCAGTTCTTC
TRBJ2-2 TRBV6-2/TRBV6-3 TRBD2 NA CATRLAGFTGELFF TGTGCCACCCGACTAGCGGGATTCACCGGGGAGCTGTTTTTT
TRBJ2-7 TRBV27 TRBD1 NA CASSLFRDRGREQYF TGTGCCAGCAGTTTATTCCGGGACAGGGGTCGCGAGCAGTACTTC
TRBJ1-2 TRBV5-4 NA NA CASMGREYYGYTF TGTGCCAGCATGGGGCGGGAATACTATGGCTACACCTTC
TRBJ1-2 TRBV20-1 NA NA CSARVAENYGYTF TGCAGTGCTAGAGTAGCAGAGAACTATGGCTACACCTTC
TRBJ2-7 TRBV5-4 TRBD2 NA CASSFLAGVNEQYF TGTGCCAGCAGCTTTCTAGCGGGAGTTAACGAGCAGTACTTC
TRBJ1-2 TRBV7-9 TRBD1 NA CASSLVDRDIGYTF TGTGCCAGCAGCTTAGTCGACAGGGATATTGGCTACACCTTC
TRBJ2-7 TRBV29-1 NA NA CSVYNGDGQYF TGCAGCGTTTATAACGGGGACGGGCAGTACTTC
TRBJ1-1 TRBV30 TRBD1 NA CAWSVTGGERGAFF TGTGCCTGGAGTGTGACAGGGGGGGAAAGAGGAGCTTTCTTT
TRBJ2-2 TRBV29-1 TRBD2 NA CSVEVISGTGELFF TGCAGCGTTGAAGTGATTAGCGGGACCGGGGAGCTGTTTTTT
TRBJ2-1 TRBV29-1 NA NA CSVVTGLTNNEQFF TGCAGCGTCGTAACGGGACTGACCAACAATGAGCAGTTCTTC
TRBJ1-2 TRBV25-1 TRBD1 NA CATLTGSRGYTF TGTGCCACCCTGACAGGGTCGCGTGGCTACACCTTC
TRBJ2-1 TRBV7-3 NA NA CASSGLTEEQFF TGTGCCAGCAGCGGTTTAACTGAGGAGCAGTTCTTC
TRBJ2-1 TRBV7-9 NA NA CASSFWEAGDNEQFF TGTGCCAGCAGCTTTTGGGAGGCCGGGGACAATGAGCAGTTCTTC
TRBJ2-5 TRBV20-1 NA NA CSASPGQKQETQYF TGCAGTGCTAGTCCGGGACAAAAACAAGAGACCCAGTACTTC
TRBJ2-2 TRBV5-1 NA NA CASTGVNTGELFF TGCGCCAGCACGGGGGTCAACACCGGGGAGCTGTTTTTT
TRBJ2-3 TRBV27 NA NA CASSLFPGKVDTQYF TGTGCCAGCAGTTTATTCCCCGGGAAGGTAGATACGCAGTATTTT
TRBJ1-2 TRBV20-1 TRBD1 NA CSARDLTGTNYGYTF TGCAGTGCTAGAGATTTGACAGGGACTAACTATGGCTACACCTTC
TRBJ2-1 TRBV27 NA NA CASRGGLKNNEQFF TGTGCCAGCAGGGGCGGGCTGAAAAACAATGAGCAGTTCTTC
TRBJ2-3 TRBV6-2/TRBV6-3 NA NA CASSYSTSGEEDTQYF TGTGCCAGCAGTTACTCGACGTCGGGAGAGGAAGATACGCAGTATTTT
TRBJ1-1 TRBV4-2 NA NA CASSMTEEAFF TGTGCCAGCAGTATGACAGAGGAAGCTTTCTTT
TRBJ1-2 TRBV5-6 NA NA CASSLDEQGLSYTF TGTGCCAGCAGCTTGGATGAACAGGGACTATCATACACCTTC
TRBJ2-1 TRBV7-9 TRBD2 NA CASSPMTSGKFQFF TGTGCCAGCAGCCCTATGACTAGCGGGAAATTTCAGTTCTTC
TRBJ2-7 TRBV7-9 NA NA CASRRDSYEQYF TGTGCCAGCAGACGTGACAGCTACGAGCAGTACTTC
TRBJ1-1 TRBV12-3/TRBV12-4 TRBD1 NA CASSRGPTEAFF TGTGCCAGCAGCAGGGGGCCCACTGAAGCTTTCTTT
TRBJ2-1 TRBV14 NA NA CASGRGRSNEQFF TGTGCCAGCGGACGCGGACGGAGTAATGAGCAGTTCTTC
TRBJ1-1 TRBV10-3 TRBD1 NA CAISDTGALNTEAFF TGTGCCATCAGTGATACAGGGGCGTTGAACACTGAAGCCTTCTTT
TRBJ2-1 TRBV4-3 TRBD1 NA CASSQTGTGDNEQFF TGCGCCAGCAGCCAGACCGGGACAGGGGACAATGAGCAGTTCTTC
TRBJ2-1 TRBV20-1 NA NA CSAIPNEQFF TGCAGTGCTATACCAAATGAGCAGTTCTTC
TRBJ2-6 TRBV6-1 NA NA CASRPIASSGANVLTF TGTGCCAGCAGACCTATCGCAAGCTCTGGGGCCAACGTCCTGACTTTC
TRBJ1-5 TRBV7-9 NA NA CASSPADSNQPQHF TGTGCCAGCAGCCCAGCGGACAGCAATCAGCCCCAGCATTTT
TRBJ2-5 TRBV4-3 TRBD1 NA CASSPGTGWYSETQYF TGCGCCAGCAGCCCAGGGACAGGGTGGTATTCAGAGACCCAGTACTTC
TRBJ1-1 TRBV9 NA once CASSVSGARTEAFF TGTGCCAGCAGCGTAAGTGGGGCTAGGACTGAAGCTTTCTTT
TRBJ2-5 TRBV2 TRBD1 NA CASSVGQGQETQYF TGTGCCAGCAGTGTGGGACAGGGCCAAGAGACCCAGTACTTC
TRBJ2-1 TRBV4-3 NA NA CASSQAMEVEQFF TGCGCCAGCAGCCAAGCTATGGAGGTTGAGCAGTTCTTC
TRBJ1-2 TRBV21-1 NA NA CASRLRTGHGYTF TGTGCCAGCAGACTCAGAACAGGGCATGGCTACACCTTC
TRBJ2-6 TRBV4-2 TRBD1 once CASSQKPTGGSGANVLTF TGTGCCAGCAGCCAGAAGCCGACAGGGGGCTCTGGGGCCAACGTCCTGACTTTC
TRBJ2-2 TRBV25-1 NA NA CASSEGPGPGELFF TGTGCCAGCAGTGAGGGACCAGGGCCCGGGGAGCTGTTTTTT
TRBJ2-7 TRBV20-1 NA NA CSALDKGMWGAYEQYF TGCAGTGCTTTGGATAAAGGGATGTGGGGAGCCTACGAGCAGTACTTC
TRBJ2-4 TRBV20-1 TRBD2 NA CSARTRENIQYF TGCAGTGCTCGGACTAGGGAAAACATTCAGTACTTC
TRBJ1-5 TRBV29-1 NA NA CSVEEGGRQPQHF TGCAGCGTTGAGGAGGGGGGGCGGCAGCCCCAGCATTTT